This T cell receptor (beta chain) was captured by sequencing in a study of CXCR3-negative and CXCR3-positive naive CD8 T cells. Across the study: Some 150 million TRB reads were obtained overall (about 1.5 +/- 0.3 million per library).

As to this clonotype: Antigen specificity is unknown.

TRB cDNA was prepared as libraries by UMI-labeled 5' RACE. TCRdb reworked the 5' RACE reads into one entry per CDR3 protein, no DNA. This repertoire comprises approximately 100,000 distinct CDR3 sequences; its ten largest clones make up roughly 0.99%. Points from the study as a whole: The study found more hydrophobic TRB CDR3s in CXCR3-positive naive cells than in CXCR3-negative naive cells. Memory cells showed distinct TRBV-TRBJ patterns, while the two naive subsets matched. In both naive subsets diversity was comparably high, whereas memory CD8+ cells showed much lower diversity.

The receptor was isolated from a human donor in good health. Some clones in this sample may be carry-over from other donors' samples. The material sequenced was naive CXCR3+ CD8+ T cells from blood. As to subset: CD45RO-CCR7+CD27+CD95- naive CD8+ T cells expressing CXCR3 (TNR3+).

CDR3 in amino acids: CASSHQGAENTEAFF. The chain joins TRBV7-9 to TRBJ1-1; the TCRdb D gene call, TRBD1, has no DNA to confirm it. Germline V gene sequence: CDR1 SEHNR, CDR2 FQNEAQ (reference sequence). The CDR3 is 15 amino acids.